The clone carrying this T cell receptor (beta chain) was found many times. What it recognizes is unknown. Sequenced patients had shown CD8+CD57+ cell expansion by flow cytometry. Genomic DNA constituted the template upon which TCR beta VDJ and CDR3 profiling was performed. TCRdb independently ran MiXCR on the reads; one entry per CDR3 protein. Of approximately 190,000 distinct CDR3 sequences listed, approximately 48% are singletons. This entry comes from a study of CD8+CD57+ T cells in acquired aplastic anemia. Study-wide results and caveats: It was found that some 30 CD8+ CDR3 sequences were shared between patients and controls.

The CDR3 extends over 15 amino acids. Germline CDR1 and CDR2: MNHNS and SASEGT. J was trimmed by 2 bases and V by 9 bases; bases with no gene match: 10. The chain carries TRBV6-1 and TRBJ2-3; 8 bases agree with TRBD2. This sequence originates from a human donor with aplastic anemia. The sample consisted of sorted CD4+, CD8+, or CD8+CD57+ T cells (not recorded which) from PBMCs. The CDR3 DNA reads TGTGCCAGTATCGATCAGCGGGGGTACACAGATACGCAGTATTTT. Protein: CASIDQRGYTDTQYF.